The T cell receptor (beta chain) under discussion was sequenced for a study of T cells in Graves' hyperthyroidism and ophthalmopathy. In this sample, this clonotype turned up many times. Amplified TCR beta CDR3 regions came from RNA transcripts. A first-round RT-PCR of the TCR CDR3 used the HTBI primer set. One entry per CDR3 protein, called by TCRdb with MiXCR from the multiplex PCR reads. Here the sample spans about 640,000 distinct CDR3 sequences, approximately 15% being singletons. Trimming removed 8 bases from V and 3 bases from J, with 8 bases in between. Germline CDR1 and CDR2: SGHAT and FQDESV (reference sequence). The CDR3 is made up of 12 amino acids.

The J gene is TRBJ1-3, the V gene TRBV11-1; D not resolved. The sequencing input was blood. The sequence was collected from a woman in her 50s with Graves' ophthalmopathy. In nucleotides, the CDR3 is TGTGCCAGCCGGGGAGATGGAAACACCATATATTTT. The encoded protein is CASRGDGNTIYF.